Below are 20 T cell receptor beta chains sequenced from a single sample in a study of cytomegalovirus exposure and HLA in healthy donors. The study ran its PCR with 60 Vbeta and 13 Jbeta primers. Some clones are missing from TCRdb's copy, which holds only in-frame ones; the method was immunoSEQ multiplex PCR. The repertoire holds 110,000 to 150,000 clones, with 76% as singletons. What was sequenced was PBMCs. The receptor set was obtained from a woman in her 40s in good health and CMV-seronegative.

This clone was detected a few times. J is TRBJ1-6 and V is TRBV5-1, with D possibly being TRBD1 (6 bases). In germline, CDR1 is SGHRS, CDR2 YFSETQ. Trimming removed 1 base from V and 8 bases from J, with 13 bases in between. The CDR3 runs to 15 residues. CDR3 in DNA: TGCGCCAGCAGCTTGTGGCAGGGGCGTTATTCACCCCTCCACTTT. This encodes CASSLWQGRYSPLHF.

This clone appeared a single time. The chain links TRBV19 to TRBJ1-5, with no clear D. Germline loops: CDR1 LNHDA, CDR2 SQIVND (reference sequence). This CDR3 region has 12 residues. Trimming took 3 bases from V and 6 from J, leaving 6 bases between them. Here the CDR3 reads CASSMWAQPQHF. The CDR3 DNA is TGTGCCAGTAGTATGTGGGCTCAGCCCCAGCATTTT.

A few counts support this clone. The CDR3 is CASSFLQEGPQHF. The CDR3 DNA follows: TGTGCCAGCAGCTTCTTACAAGAGGGGCCCCAGCATTTT. The rearrangement links TRBV5-6 to TRBJ1-5; unclear D gene. The CDR3 covers 13 residues. The germline V gene has CDR1 SGHDT and CDR2 YYEEEE. With 2 bases removed from V and 9 bases from J, the gap between germline ends came to 12 bases.

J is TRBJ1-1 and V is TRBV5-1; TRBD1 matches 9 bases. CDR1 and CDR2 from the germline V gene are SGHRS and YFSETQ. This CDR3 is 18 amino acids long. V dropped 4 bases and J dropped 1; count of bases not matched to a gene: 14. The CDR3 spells CASSPLRTGAAGNTEAFF. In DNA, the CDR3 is TGCGCCAGCAGCCCACTCAGGACAGGGGCCGCAGGGAACACTGAAGCTTTCTTT.

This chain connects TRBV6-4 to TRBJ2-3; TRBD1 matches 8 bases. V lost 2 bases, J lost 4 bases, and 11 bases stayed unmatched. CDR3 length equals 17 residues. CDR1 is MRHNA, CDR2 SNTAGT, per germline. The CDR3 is CASSDTSTGACSDTQYF. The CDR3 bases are TGTGCCAGCAGTGACACCTCGACAGGGGCGTGCTCAGATACGCAGTATTTT.

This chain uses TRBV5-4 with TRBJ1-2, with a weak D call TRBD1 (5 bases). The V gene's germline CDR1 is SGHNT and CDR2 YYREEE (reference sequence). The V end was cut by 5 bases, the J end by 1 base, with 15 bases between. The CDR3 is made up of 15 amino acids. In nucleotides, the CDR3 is TGTGCCAGCAGTCTGTCGGGGGGAGGTAACTATGGCTACACCTTC. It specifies CASSLSGGGNYGYTF.

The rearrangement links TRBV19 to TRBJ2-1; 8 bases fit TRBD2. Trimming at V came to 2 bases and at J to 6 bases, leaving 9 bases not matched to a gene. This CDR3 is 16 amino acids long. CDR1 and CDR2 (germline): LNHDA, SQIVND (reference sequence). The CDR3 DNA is TGTGCCAGTAGTATATACGGGGGGGGGCTCGTCAATGAGCAGTTCTTC. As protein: CASSIYGGGLVNEQFF. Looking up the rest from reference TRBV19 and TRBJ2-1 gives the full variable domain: DGGITQSPKYLFRKEGQNVTLSCEQNLNHDAMYWYRQDPGQGLRLIYYSQIVNDFQKGDIAEGYSVSREKKESFPLTVTSAQKNPTAFYLCASSIYGGGLVNEQFFGPGTRLTVL.

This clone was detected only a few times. In DNA form, the CDR3 reads TGTGCCAGCAGGCCGGACATCCCCTATTCACCCCTCCACTTT. Its translation: CASRPDIPYSPLHF. V and J are TRBV6-1 and TRBJ1-6, with D perhaps TRBD1 (5 bases). The CDR3 has 14 amino acids. Trimming shortened V by 6 bases and J by 8 bases, and 14 bases separated the two germline ends. Germline V gene data show CDR1 as MNHNS and CDR2 as SASEGT.

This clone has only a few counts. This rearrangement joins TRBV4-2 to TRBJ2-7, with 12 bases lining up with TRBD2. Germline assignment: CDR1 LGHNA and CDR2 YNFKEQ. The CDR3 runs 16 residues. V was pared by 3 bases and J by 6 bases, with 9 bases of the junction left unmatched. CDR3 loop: CASSHNLTSGGPEQYF. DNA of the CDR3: TGTGCCAGCAGCCACAACCTGACTAGCGGGGGCCCCGAGCAGTACTTC.

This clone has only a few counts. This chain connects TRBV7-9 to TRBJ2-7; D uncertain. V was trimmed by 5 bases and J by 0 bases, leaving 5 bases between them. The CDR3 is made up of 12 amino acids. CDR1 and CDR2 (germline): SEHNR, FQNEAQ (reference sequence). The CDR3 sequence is CASSHSSYEQYF. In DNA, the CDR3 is TGTGCCAGCAGCCACTCCTCCTACGAGCAGTACTTC.

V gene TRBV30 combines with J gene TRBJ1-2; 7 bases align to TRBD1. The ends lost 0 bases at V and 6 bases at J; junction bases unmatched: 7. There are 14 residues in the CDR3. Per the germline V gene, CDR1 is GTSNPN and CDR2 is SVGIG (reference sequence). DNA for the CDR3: TGTGCCTGGAGTGTGGCAGGGGGGTATCATGGCTACACCTTC. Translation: CAWSVAGGYHGYTF.

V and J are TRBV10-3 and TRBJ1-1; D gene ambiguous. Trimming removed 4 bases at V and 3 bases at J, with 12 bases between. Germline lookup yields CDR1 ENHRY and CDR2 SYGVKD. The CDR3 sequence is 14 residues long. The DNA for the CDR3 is TGTGCCATCAGTGGAGGCGGGCGGGACACTGAAGCTTTCTTT. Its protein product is CAISGGGRDTEAFF.

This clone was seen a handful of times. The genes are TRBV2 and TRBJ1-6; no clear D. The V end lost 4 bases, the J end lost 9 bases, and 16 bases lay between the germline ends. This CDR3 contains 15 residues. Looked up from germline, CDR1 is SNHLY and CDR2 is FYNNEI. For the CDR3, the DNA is TGTGCCAGCAGTGCGAGGGCGAGGTTGGGTTCACCCCTCCACTTT. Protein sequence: CASSARARLGSPLHF.

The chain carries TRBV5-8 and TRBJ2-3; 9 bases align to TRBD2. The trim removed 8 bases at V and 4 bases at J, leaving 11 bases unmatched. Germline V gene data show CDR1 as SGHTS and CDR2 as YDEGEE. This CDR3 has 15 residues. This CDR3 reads CARAGGPPAPDTQYF. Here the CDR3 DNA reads TGTGCCAGAGCGGGAGGCCCCCCGGCCCCAGATACGCAGTATTTT.

The CDR3 sequence: CASSLSLRGSHTDTQYF. DNA of the CDR3: TGTGCCAGCAGCTTATCATTGCGGGGATCGCATACAGATACGCAGTATTTT. The rearrangement uses TRBV7-9 and TRBJ2-3, with D possibly matching TRBD2 (6 bases). The CDR3 extends over 17 amino acids. Germline V gives CDR1 SEHNR, CDR2 FQNEAQ (reference sequence). V shed 2 bases and J shed 3 bases, with 18 bases lying between them.

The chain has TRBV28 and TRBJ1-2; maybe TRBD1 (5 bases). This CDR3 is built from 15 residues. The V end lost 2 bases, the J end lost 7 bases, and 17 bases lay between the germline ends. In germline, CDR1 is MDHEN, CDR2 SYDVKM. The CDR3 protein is CASSLPGLGDPGYTF. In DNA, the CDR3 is TGTGCCAGCAGTTTACCAGGCCTAGGGGATCCTGGCTACACCTTC.

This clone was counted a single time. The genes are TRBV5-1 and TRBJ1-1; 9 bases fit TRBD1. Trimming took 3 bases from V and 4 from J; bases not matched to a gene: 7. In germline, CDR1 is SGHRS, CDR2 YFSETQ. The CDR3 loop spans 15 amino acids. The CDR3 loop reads CASSSSGTGLTEAFF. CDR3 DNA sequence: TGCGCCAGCAGCTCAAGCGGGACAGGGCTCACTGAAGCTTTCTTT.

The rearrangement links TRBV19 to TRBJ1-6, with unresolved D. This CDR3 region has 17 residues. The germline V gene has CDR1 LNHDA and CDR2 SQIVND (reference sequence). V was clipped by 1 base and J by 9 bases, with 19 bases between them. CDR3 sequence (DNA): TGTGCCAGTAGTATAGCTTTGGGCACTCGAACTAGTTCACCCCTCCACTTT. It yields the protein CASSIALGTRTSSPLHF. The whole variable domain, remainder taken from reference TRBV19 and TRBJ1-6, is DGGITQSPKYLFRKEGQNVTLSCEQNLNHDAMYWYRQDPGQGLRLIYYSQIVNDFQKGDIAEGYSVSREKKESFPLTVTSAQKNPTAFYLCASSIALGTRTSSPLHFGNGTRLTVT.

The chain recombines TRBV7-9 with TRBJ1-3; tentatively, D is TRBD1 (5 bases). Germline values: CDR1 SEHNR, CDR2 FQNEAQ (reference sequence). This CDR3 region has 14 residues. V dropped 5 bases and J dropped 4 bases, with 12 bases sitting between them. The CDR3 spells CASSQQGVGNTIYF. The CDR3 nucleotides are TGTGCCAGCAGCCAGCAGGGCGTCGGAAACACCATATATTTT.

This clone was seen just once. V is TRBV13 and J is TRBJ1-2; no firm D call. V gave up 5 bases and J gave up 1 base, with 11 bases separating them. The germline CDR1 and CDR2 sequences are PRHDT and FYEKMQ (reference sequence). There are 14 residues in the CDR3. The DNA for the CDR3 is TGTGCCAGCAGCCGCCGGGGTGTTAACTATGGCTACACCTTC. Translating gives CASSRRGVNYGYTF.